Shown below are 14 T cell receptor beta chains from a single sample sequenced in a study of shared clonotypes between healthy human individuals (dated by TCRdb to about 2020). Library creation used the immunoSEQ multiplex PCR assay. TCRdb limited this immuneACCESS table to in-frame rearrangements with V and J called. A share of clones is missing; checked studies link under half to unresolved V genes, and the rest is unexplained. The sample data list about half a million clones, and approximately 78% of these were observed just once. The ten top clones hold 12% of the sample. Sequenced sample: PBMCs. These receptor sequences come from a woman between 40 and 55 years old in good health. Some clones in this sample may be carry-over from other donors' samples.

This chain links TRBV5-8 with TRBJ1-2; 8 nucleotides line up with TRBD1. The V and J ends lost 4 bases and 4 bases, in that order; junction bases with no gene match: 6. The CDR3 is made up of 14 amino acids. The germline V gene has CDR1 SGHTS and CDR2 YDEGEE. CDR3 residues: CASSPTGVGYGYTF. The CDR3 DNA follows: TGTGCCAGCAGCCCGACAGGGGTTGGCTATGGCTACACCTTC.

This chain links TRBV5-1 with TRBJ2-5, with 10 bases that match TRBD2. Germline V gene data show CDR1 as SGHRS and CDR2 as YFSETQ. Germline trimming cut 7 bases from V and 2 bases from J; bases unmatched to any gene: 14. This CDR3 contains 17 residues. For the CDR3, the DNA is TGCGCCAGCTACGCTCTAGCGGGAGCCGGGAATCAAGAGACCCAGTACTTC. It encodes CASYALAGAGNQETQYF.

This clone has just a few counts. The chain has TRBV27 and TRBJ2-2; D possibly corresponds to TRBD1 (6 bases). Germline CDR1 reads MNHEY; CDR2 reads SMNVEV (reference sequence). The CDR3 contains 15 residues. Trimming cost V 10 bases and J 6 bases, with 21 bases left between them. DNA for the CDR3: TGTGCCACCTCCCGGGACAACGGCTTCGCCGGGGAGCTGTTTTTT. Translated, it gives CATSRDNGFAGELFF.

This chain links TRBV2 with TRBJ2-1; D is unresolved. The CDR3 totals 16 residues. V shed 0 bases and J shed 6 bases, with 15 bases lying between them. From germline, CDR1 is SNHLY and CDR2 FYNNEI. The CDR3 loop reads CASSEALMGMGNEQFF. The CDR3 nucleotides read TGTGCCAGCAGTGAAGCGCTTATGGGAATGGGCAATGAGCAGTTCTTC.

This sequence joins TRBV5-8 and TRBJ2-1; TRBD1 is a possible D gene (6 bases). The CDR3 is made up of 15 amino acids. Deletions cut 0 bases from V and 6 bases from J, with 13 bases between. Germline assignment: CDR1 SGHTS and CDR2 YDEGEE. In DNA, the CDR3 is TGTGCCAGCAGCTTGGGAAATCTAGGGGGCAATGAGCAGTTCTTC. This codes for CASSLGNLGGNEQFF.

The CDR3 sequence is CASSLTGGLIRNIQYF. DNA of the CDR3: TGTGCCAGCAGCCTCACGGGGGGGTTGATTAGAAACATTCAGTACTTC. This sequence joins TRBV11-2 and TRBJ2-4; 8 bases line up with TRBD2. The V gene's germline CDR1 is SGHAT and CDR2 FQNNGV. The CDR3 totals 16 residues. With 5 bases clipped from V and 6 bases from J, the junction kept 12 bases outside the gene matches. Using reference TRBV11-2 and TRBJ2-4 for the parts outside the CDR3, the full variable domain is EAGVAQSPRYKIIEKRQSVAFWCNPISGHATLYWYQQILGQGPKLLIQFQNNGVVDDSQLPKDRFSAERLKGVDSTLKIQPAKLEDSAVYLCASSLTGGLIRNIQYFGAGTRLSVL.

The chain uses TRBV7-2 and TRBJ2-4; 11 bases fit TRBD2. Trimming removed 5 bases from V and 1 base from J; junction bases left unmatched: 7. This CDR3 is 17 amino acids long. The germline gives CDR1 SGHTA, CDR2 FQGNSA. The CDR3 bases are TGTGCCAGCAGCGATATAGCGGGAGGGCCTGCCAAAAACATTCAGTACTTC. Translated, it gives CASSDIAGGPAKNIQYF.

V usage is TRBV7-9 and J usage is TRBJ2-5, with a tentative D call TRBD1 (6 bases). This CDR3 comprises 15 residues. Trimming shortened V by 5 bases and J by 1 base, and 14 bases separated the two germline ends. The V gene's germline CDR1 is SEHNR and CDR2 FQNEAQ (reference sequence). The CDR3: CASSPGAVIQETQYF. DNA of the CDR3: TGTGCCAGCAGCCCAGGGGCGGTGATCCAAGAGACCCAGTACTTC.

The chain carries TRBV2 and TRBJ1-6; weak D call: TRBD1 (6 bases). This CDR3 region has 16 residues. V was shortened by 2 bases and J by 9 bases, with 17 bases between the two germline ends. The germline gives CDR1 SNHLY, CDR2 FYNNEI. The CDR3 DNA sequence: TGTGCCAGCAGTGAACAGTCAGTCAGGGGAGGTTCACCCCTCCACTTT. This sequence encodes CASSEQSVRGGSPLHF.

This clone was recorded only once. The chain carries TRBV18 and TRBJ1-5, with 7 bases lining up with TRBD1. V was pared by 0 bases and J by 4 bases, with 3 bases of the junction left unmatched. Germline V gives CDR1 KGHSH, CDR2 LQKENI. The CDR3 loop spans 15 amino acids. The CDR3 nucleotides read TGTGCCAGCTCACCACCAGGGGGCCGAAATCAGCCCCAGCATTTT. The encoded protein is CASSPPGGRNQPQHF.

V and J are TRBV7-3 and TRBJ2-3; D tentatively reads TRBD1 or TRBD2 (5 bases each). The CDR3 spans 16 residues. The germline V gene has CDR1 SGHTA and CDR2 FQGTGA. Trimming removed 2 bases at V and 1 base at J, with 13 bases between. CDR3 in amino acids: CASSLGGAGGTDTQYF. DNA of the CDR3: TGTGCCAGCAGCTTAGGGGGAGCCGGGGGCACAGATACGCAGTATTTT.

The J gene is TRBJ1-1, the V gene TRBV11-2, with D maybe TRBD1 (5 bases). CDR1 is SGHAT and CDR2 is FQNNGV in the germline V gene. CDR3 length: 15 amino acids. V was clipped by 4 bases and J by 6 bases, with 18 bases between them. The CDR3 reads CASSSTDFSDAEAFF. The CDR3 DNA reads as TGTGCCAGCAGCTCGACAGATTTTTCGGACGCTGAAGCTTTCTTT.

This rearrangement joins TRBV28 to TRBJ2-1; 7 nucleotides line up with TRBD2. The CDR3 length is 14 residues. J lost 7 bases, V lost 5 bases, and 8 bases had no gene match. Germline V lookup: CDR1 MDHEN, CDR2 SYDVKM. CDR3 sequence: CASSLFRTRNEQFF. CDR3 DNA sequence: TGTGCCAGCAGTCTCTTTAGGACTAGGAATGAGCAGTTCTTC.

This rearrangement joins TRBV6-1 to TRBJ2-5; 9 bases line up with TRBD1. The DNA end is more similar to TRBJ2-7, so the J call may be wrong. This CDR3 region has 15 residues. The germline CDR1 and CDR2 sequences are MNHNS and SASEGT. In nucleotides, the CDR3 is TGTGCCACGCACCTCCGGGACAGGGAAACCTACGAGCAGTACTTC. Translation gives CATHLRDRETYEQYF.